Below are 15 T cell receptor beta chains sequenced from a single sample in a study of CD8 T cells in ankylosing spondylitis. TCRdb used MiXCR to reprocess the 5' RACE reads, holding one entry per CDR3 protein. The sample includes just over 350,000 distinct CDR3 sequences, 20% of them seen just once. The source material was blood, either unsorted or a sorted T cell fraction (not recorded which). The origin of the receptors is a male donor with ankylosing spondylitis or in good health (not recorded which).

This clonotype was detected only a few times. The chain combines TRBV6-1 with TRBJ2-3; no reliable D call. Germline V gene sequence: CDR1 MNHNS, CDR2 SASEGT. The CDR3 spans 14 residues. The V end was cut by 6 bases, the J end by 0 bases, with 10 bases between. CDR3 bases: TGTGCCAGCAGCCGGTTTCAAAGCACAGATACGCAGTATTTT. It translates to CASSRFQSTDTQYF.

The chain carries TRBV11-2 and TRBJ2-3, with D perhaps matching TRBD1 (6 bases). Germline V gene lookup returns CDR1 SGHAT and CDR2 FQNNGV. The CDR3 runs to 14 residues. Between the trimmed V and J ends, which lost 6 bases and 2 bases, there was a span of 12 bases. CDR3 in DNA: TGTGCCAGCAGACCTGGACAGAACACAGATACGCAGTATTTT. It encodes CASRPGQNTDTQYF.

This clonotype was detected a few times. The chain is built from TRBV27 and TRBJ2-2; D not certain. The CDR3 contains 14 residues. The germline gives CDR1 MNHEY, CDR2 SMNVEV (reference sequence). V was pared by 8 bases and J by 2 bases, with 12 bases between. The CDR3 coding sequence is TGTGCCAGCCAGTGGCAGATTAACACCGGGGAGCTGTTTTTT. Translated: CASQWQINTGELFF.

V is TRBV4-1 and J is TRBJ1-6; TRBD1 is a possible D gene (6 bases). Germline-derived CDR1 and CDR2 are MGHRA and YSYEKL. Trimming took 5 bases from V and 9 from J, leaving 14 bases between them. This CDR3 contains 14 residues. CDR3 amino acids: CASSFNREASPLHF. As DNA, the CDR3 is TGCGCCAGCAGCTTCAACAGGGAGGCTTCACCCCTCCACTTT.

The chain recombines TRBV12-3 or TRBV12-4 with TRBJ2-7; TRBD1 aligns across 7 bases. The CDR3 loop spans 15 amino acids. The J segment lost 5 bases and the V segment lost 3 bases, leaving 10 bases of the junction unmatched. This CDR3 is CASSLERGLLDEQYF. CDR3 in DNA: TGTGCCAGCAGTTTGGAAAGGGGGCTTTTGGACGAGCAGTACTTC.

This chain's CDR3 is CASSPYSEGLVADTQYF. CDR3 nucleotides: TGCGCCAGCAGCCCCTACTCGGAGGGACTAGTAGCAGATACGCAGTATTTT. The chain joins TRBV4-1 to TRBJ2-3, with TRBD2 matching 8 bases. The V segment lost 4 bases and the J segment 4 bases; nucleotides outside the gene matches: 13. Looked up from germline, CDR1 is MGHRA and CDR2 is YSYEKL. This CDR3 is built from 17 residues.

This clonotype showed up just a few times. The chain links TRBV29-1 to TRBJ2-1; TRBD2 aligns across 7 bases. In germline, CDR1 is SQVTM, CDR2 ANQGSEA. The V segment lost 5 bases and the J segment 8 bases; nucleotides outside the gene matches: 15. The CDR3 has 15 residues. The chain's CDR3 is CSVFLADTGGDEQFF. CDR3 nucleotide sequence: TGCAGCGTTTTTCTGGCGGACACGGGGGGAGATGAGCAGTTCTTC.

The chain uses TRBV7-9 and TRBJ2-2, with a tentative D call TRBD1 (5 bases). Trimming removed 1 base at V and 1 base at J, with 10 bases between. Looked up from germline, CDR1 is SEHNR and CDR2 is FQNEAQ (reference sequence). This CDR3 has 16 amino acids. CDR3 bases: TGTGCCAGCAGCTTAGTAGGGGCCGAGAACACCGGGGAGCTGTTTTTT. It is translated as CASSLVGAENTGELFF.

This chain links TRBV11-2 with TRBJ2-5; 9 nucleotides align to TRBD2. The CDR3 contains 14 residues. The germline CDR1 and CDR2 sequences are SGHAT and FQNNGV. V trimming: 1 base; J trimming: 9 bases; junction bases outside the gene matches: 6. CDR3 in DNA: TGTGCCAGCAGCTTAGGCGGGGGGGCCGGGGCCCAGTACTTC. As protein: CASSLGGGAGAQYF.

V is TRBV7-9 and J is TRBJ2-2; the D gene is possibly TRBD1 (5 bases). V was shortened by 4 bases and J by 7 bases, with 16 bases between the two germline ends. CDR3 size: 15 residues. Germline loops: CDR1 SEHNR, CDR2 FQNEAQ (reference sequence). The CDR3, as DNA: TGTGCCAGCAGCTCCCCCCTACAGGAGCACGGGGAGCTGTTTTTT. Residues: CASSSPLQEHGELFF.

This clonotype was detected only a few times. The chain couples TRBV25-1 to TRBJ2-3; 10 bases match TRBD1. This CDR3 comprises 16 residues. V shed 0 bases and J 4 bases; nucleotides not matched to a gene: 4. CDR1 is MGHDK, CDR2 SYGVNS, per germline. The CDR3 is CASSEYMGQGSDTQYF. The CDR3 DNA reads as TGTGCCAGCAGTGAATATATGGGACAGGGGTCAGATACGCAGTATTTT. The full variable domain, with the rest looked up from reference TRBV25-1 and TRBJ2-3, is EADIYQTPRYLVIGTGKKITLECSQTMGHDKMYWYQQDPGMELHLIHYSYGVNSTEKGDLSSESTVSRIRTEHFPLTLESARPSHTSQYLCASSEYMGQGSDTQYFGPGTRLTVL.

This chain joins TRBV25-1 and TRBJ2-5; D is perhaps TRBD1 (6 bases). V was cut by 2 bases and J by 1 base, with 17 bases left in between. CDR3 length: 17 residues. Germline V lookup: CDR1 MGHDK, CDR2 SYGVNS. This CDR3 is CASSEVPHRDFQETQYF. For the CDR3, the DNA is TGTGCCAGCAGTGAAGTCCCCCACAGGGATTTCCAAGAGACCCAGTACTTC.

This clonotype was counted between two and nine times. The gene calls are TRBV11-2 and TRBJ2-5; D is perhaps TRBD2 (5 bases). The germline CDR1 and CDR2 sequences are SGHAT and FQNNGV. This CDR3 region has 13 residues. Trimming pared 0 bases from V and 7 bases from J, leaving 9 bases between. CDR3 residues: CASSLDHGGTQYF. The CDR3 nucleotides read TGTGCCAGCAGCTTAGACCACGGAGGGACCCAGTACTTC.

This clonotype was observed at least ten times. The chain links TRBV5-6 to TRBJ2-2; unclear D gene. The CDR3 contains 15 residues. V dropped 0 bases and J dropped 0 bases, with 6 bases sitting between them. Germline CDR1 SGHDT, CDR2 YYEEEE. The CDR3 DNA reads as TGTGCCAGCAGCTTGGTCACAGCGAACACCGGGGAGCTGTTTTTT. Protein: CASSLVTANTGELFF.

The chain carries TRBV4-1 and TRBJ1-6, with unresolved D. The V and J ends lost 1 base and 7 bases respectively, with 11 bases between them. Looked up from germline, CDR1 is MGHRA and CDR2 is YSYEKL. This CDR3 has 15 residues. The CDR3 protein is CASSQGRGLNSPLHF. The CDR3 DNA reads TGCGCCAGCAGCCAAGGGCGAGGGCTAAATTCACCCCTCCACTTT.